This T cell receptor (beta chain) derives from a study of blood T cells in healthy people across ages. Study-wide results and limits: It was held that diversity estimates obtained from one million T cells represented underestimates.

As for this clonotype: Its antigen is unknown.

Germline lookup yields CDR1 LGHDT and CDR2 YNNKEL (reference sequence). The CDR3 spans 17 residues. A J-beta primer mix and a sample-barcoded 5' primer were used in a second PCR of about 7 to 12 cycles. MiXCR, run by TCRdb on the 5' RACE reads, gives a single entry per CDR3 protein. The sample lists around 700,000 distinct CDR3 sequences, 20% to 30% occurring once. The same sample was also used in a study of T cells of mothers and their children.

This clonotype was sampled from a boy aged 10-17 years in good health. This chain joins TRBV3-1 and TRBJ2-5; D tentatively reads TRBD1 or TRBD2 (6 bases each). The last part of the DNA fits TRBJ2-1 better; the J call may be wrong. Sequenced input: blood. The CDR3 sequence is CASSQYSGDPRGGEQFF. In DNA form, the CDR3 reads TGTGCCAGCAGCCAATATTCAGGGGATCCTAGGGGAGGTGAGCAGTTCTTC.